What follows are 12 T cell receptor beta chains derived from one specimen sequenced in a study of T cells in localized non-small cell lung cancer. Measured with immunoSEQ multiplex PCR; TCRdb has only the in-frame clones, and not every one. Among around 9,000 clones listed, around two fifths were seen once. Sequencing was performed on lymph node tissue, taken before any cancer treatment. Receptors originate from a woman aged 35 to 70 with stage I lung adenocarcinoma.

The rearrangement links TRBV18 to TRBJ2-2; no definite D call. V gave up 2 bases and J gave up 5 bases, with 9 bases separating them. The germline V gene encodes CDR1 KGHSH and CDR2 LQKENI. The CDR3 extends over 14 amino acids. CDR3 region: CASSPAYSTGELFF. CDR3 nucleotides: TGTGCCAGCTCACCAGCCTATTCGACCGGGGAGCTGTTTTTT.

This clone was observed once. This chain links TRBV28 with TRBJ2-7, with D unresolved. Germline CDR1 MDHEN, CDR2 SYDVKM. This CDR3 has 12 amino acids. Trimming took 5 bases from V and 4 from J, leaving 9 bases between them. CDR3 sequence (DNA): TGTGCCAGCAGTCCCCTCGGGTACGAGCAGTACTTC. Protein sequence: CASSPLGYEQYF.

The table lists this clone with a few counts. V is TRBV6-8 and J is TRBJ2-1; 15 bases are a match to TRBD2. J was trimmed by 3 bases and V by 5 bases; bases with no gene match: 5. Germline CDR1 is MNHGY and CDR2 is SAAAGT. This CDR3 region has 17 residues. The CDR3 DNA reads TGTGCCAGCAGTCGGACTAGCGGGGGGGCGGTCTACAATGAGCAGTTCTTC. It encodes CASSRTSGGAVYNEQFF.

This clone occurred a few times. The chain links TRBV6-8 to TRBJ2-2, with D perhaps matching TRBD1 (6 bases). CDR1 is MNHGY and CDR2 is SAAAGT in the germline V gene. The CDR3 runs 14 residues. V was clipped by 2 bases and J by 7 bases, with 11 bases between them. The CDR3 DNA follows: TGTGCCAGCAGTTACACAGGGATAGGCGGGGAGCTGTTTTTT. Amino acids: CASSYTGIGGELFF.

This clone was seen a few times. V and J are TRBV19 and TRBJ1-1, with D maybe TRBD1 (5 bases). V was trimmed by 0 bases and J by 7 bases, leaving 15 bases between them. Per germline, CDR1 LNHDA and CDR2 SQIVND (reference sequence). CDR3 length: 15 amino acids. The CDR3 loop reads CASSIDSGGAVEAFF. The CDR3 nucleotides are TGTGCCAGTAGTATAGATAGCGGTGGGGCAGTTGAAGCTTTCTTT.

This clone was seen only a few times. The J gene is TRBJ2-6, the V gene TRBV9; 8 positions match TRBD1. CDR3 length: 15 residues. Germline CDR1 is SGDLS and CDR2 is YYNGEE. V lost 3 bases, J lost 2 bases, and 1 base stayed unmatched. This CDR3 reads CASSEQGAGANVLTF. The CDR3 DNA is TGTGCCAGCAGCGAACAGGGGGCTGGGGCCAACGTCCTGACTTTC. Variable domain in full (rest from reference TRBV9 and TRBJ2-6): DSGVTQTPKHLITATGQRVTLRCSPRSGDLSVYWYQQSLDQGLQFLIQYYNGEERAKGNILERFSAQQFPDLHSELNLSSLELGDSALYFCASSEQGAGANVLTFGAGSRLTVL.

This clone has a handful of counts. The V gene is TRBV27, the J gene TRBJ2-7, with a weak D call TRBD2 (5 bases). Trimming pared 5 bases from V and 4 bases from J, leaving 18 bases between. This CDR3 comprises 15 residues. Germline CDR1 MNHEY, CDR2 SMNVEV (reference sequence). The CDR3 bases are TGTGCCAGCAGTCCTTACCTCGGGAAGAGGTACGAGCAGTACTTC. Its protein is CASSPYLGKRYEQYF.

This chain joins TRBV28 and TRBJ1-2, with no clear D. V was pared by 7 bases and J by 5 bases, with 17 bases between. Germline CDR1 MDHEN, CDR2 SYDVKM. The CDR3 loop spans 14 amino acids. The CDR3 DNA reads TGTGCCAGCATTAGCCGGGATTTTAGGTATGGCTACACCTTC. Translation gives CASISRDFRYGYTF.

This clone was recorded a few times. J is TRBJ1-2 and V is TRBV11-3, with TRBD1 matching over 8 bases. Unmatched junction bases numbered 7, after V lost 4 bases and J lost 0 bases. Germline V gene lookup returns CDR1 SGHNT and CDR2 YENEEA. The CDR3 extends over 16 amino acids. For the CDR3, the DNA is TGTGCCAGCAGCTCACGGACAGGGCCTGCTAACTATGGCTACACCTTC. This translates into CASSSRTGPANYGYTF.

This clone was seen a handful of times. The chain uses TRBV30 and TRBJ1-2; D gene unclear. Germline V gene data show CDR1 as GTSNPN and CDR2 as SVGIG (reference sequence). Trimming left V 0 bases short and J 4 bases short, with 9 bases between. The CDR3 consists of 13 residues. CDR3 region: CAWSVEPIYGYTF. The CDR3 DNA is TGTGCCTGGAGTGTTGAACCCATCTATGGCTACACCTTC.

CDR3 sequence: CASSVLGNPTQYF. Here the CDR3 DNA reads TGTGCCAGCAGCGTATTAGGGAACCCTACGCAGTATTTT. The chain joins TRBV9 to TRBJ2-3; no reliable D call. Germline values: CDR1 SGDLS, CDR2 YYNGEE. V was clipped by 1 base and J by 8 bases, with 11 bases between them. The CDR3 length is 13 residues. Drawing the rest from reference TRBV9 and TRBJ2-3, the complete variable domain is DSGVTQTPKHLITATGQRVTLRCSPRSGDLSVYWYQQSLDQGLQFLIQYYNGEERAKGNILERFSAQQFPDLHSELNLSSLELGDSALYFCASSVLGNPTQYFGPGTRLTVL.

This chain joins TRBV6-8 and TRBJ1-1; TRBD1 agrees at 8 bases. Germline V CDR1 and CDR2: MNHGY, SAAAGT. The CDR3 has 15 residues. Trimming cost V 0 bases and J 2 bases; bases outside gene matches: 2. This chain's CDR3 is CASSYSSGGNTEAFF. CDR3 nucleotides: TGTGCCAGCAGTTACTCATCAGGGGGCAACACTGAAGCTTTCTTT.